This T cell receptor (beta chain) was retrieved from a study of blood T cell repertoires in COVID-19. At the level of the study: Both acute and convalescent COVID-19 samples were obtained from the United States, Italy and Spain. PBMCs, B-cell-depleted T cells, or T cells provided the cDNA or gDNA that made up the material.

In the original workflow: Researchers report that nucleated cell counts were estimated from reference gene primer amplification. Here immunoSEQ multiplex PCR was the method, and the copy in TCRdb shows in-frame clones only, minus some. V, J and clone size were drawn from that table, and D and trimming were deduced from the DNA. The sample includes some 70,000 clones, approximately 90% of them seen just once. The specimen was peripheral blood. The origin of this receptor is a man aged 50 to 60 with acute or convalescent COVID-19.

The CDR3 here is CAISDAGGSSYEQYV. The CDR3 nucleotides read TGTGCCATCAGTGATGCGGGCGGCAGCTCCTACGAGCAGTACGTC. The V call is TRBV10-3, the J call TRBJ2-7; D is possibly TRBD2 (5 bases). With 3 bases removed from V and 0 bases from J, the gap between germline ends came to 12 bases. The germline V gene encodes CDR1 ENHRY and CDR2 SYGVKD. CDR3 length: 15 amino acids.